Listed below are T cell receptor beta chains from one sample, sequenced in a study of T cells in Graves' hyperthyroidism and ophthalmopathy. TCRdb reprocessed the multiplex PCR reads with MiXCR, giving one entry per CDR3 protein. Here the sample spans nearly 600,000 distinct CDR3 sequences, approximately 14% being singletons. The sample comprised blood. Receptors originate from a woman between 18 and 29 years old with Graves' ophthalmopathy. The CDR3 runs from the conserved cysteine through the conserved F or W. The D gene is left open where the match is weak. The size field is filled for only some rows; it gives once, few, many or a size class.

d_call: NA
v_call: TRBV25-1
clone_size: NA
j_call: TRBJ2-2
cdr3_aa: CASSGSSVAGELFF
cdr3_nt: TGTGCCAGCAGTGGCTCTAGCGTCGCCGGGGAGCTGTTTTTT

d_call: TRBD2
v_call: TRBV2
clone_size: many
j_call: TRBJ2-7
cdr3_aa: CASSFPPQLAGGYEQYF
cdr3_nt: TGTGCCAGCAGTTTCCCTCCCCAACTAGCGGGAGGTTACGAGCAGTACTTC

d_call: NA
v_call: TRBV7-6
clone_size: NA
j_call: TRBJ2-3
cdr3_aa: CASTWDIARVDTQYF
cdr3_nt: TGTGCCAGCACTTGGGACATCGCAAGGGTAGATACGCAGTATTTT

d_call: NA
v_call: TRBV2
clone_size: many
j_call: TRBJ1-2
cdr3_aa: CASSENRRSNYGYTF
cdr3_nt: TGTGCCAGCAGTGAAAATAGGAGGAGCAACTATGGCTACACCTTC

d_call: TRBD1
v_call: TRBV18
clone_size: few
j_call: TRBJ1-1
cdr3_aa: CASSPRGIGTGGTEAFF
cdr3_nt: TGTGCCAGCTCACCACGCGGTATAGGGACAGGGGGCACTGAAGCTTTCTTT

d_call: NA
v_call: TRBV11-2
clone_size: many
j_call: TRBJ2-1
cdr3_aa: CASSLVLLSHEQFF
cdr3_nt: TGTGCCAGCAGCTTAGTACTCCTATCGCATGAGCAGTTCTTC

d_call: TRBD1
v_call: TRBV20-1
clone_size: many
j_call: TRBJ2-7
cdr3_aa: CSAKLGQGAYEQYF
cdr3_nt: TGCAGTGCGAAGTTGGGACAGGGGGCCTACGAGCAGTACTTC

d_call: NA
v_call: TRBV27
clone_size: NA
j_call: TRBJ2-2
cdr3_aa: CASGRVDTGELFF
cdr3_nt: TGTGCCAGCGGCAGGGTAGACACCGGGGAGCTGTTTTTT

d_call: TRBD2
v_call: TRBV7-3
clone_size: many
j_call: TRBJ2-3
cdr3_aa: CASSPTSSGSGTDTQYF
cdr3_nt: TGTGCCAGCAGCCCAACCTCCAGCGGGAGCGGCACAGATACGCAGTATTTT

d_call: NA
v_call: TRBV5-6
clone_size: NA
j_call: TRBJ2-4
cdr3_aa: CASSTTDPWSQYF
cdr3_nt: TGTGCCAGCAGCACAACAGACCCCTGGAGTCAGTACTTC

d_call: NA
v_call: TRBV3-1
clone_size: many
j_call: TRBJ2-1
cdr3_aa: CASSPRDTGFGEQFF
cdr3_nt: TGTGCCAGCAGTCCCCGGGACACGGGGTTCGGTGAGCAGTTCTTC

d_call: TRBD2
v_call: TRBV11-3
clone_size: many
j_call: TRBJ2-3
cdr3_aa: CASSLGTSSGNTQYF
cdr3_nt: TGTGCCAGCAGCTTGGGGACTAGCTCGGGGAATACGCAGTATTTT

d_call: NA
v_call: TRBV20-1
clone_size: many
j_call: TRBJ2-5
cdr3_aa: CSARQGQETQYF
cdr3_nt: TGCAGTGCTAGACAGGGGCAAGAGACCCAGTACTTC

d_call: NA
v_call: TRBV7-9
clone_size: NA
j_call: TRBJ2-3
cdr3_aa: CASIYRDTQYF
cdr3_nt: TGTGCCAGCATCTATAGGGATACGCAGTATTTT

d_call: NA
v_call: TRBV6-2/TRBV6-3
clone_size: NA
j_call: TRBJ1-2
cdr3_aa: CASSYSMVGEGYGYTF
cdr3_nt: TGTGCCAGCAGTTACTCGATGGTGGGGGAAGGATATGGCTACACCTTC

d_call: NA
v_call: TRBV28
clone_size: many
j_call: TRBJ2-4
cdr3_aa: CASSALGAGNIQYF
cdr3_nt: TGTGCCAGCAGTGCCCTCGGGGCGGGGAACATTCAGTACTTC

d_call: NA
v_call: TRBV5-1
clone_size: few
j_call: TRBJ2-2
cdr3_aa: CASSSLEGNTGELFF
cdr3_nt: TGCGCCAGCAGCTCTTTGGAAGGGAACACCGGGGAGCTGTTTTTT

d_call: NA
v_call: TRBV3-1
clone_size: many
j_call: TRBJ1-2
cdr3_aa: CASSQENRPGYTF
cdr3_nt: TGTGCCAGCAGCCAAGAGAACAGACCAGGCTACACCTTC

d_call: TRBD2
v_call: TRBV19
clone_size: few
j_call: TRBJ2-7
cdr3_aa: CASSPPGLAVYEQYF
cdr3_nt: TGTGCCAGTAGCCCTCCGGGACTAGCGGTATACGAGCAGTACTTC

d_call: NA
v_call: TRBV7-3
clone_size: many
j_call: TRBJ2-7
cdr3_aa: CASSLTTTYEQYF
cdr3_nt: TGTGCCAGCAGCTTAACAACAACCTACGAGCAGTACTTC

d_call: TRBD1
v_call: TRBV7-2
clone_size: many
j_call: TRBJ1-4
cdr3_aa: CASRQTGGGEKLFF
cdr3_nt: TGTGCCAGCAGACAGACAGGGGGCGGAGAAAAACTGTTTTTT

d_call: NA
v_call: TRBV4-1
clone_size: NA
j_call: TRBJ2-7
cdr3_aa: CASSHRVSEQYF
cdr3_nt: TGCGCCAGCAGCCACAGGGTTTCCGAGCAGTACTTC

d_call: NA
v_call: TRBV5-1
clone_size: NA
j_call: TRBJ2-2
cdr3_aa: CASSNKGTGELFF
cdr3_nt: TGCGCCAGCAGCAACAAAGGGACCGGGGAGCTGTTTTTT

d_call: NA
v_call: TRBV20-1
clone_size: few
j_call: TRBJ2-2
cdr3_aa: CSARERGRLNTGELFF
cdr3_nt: TGCAGTGCTAGAGAAAGAGGGAGGCTCAACACCGGGGAGCTGTTTTTT

d_call: NA
v_call: TRBV7-9
clone_size: few
j_call: TRBJ2-4
cdr3_aa: CASSSVKAKNIQYF
cdr3_nt: TGTGCCAGCAGCTCGGTGAAGGCCAAAAACATTCAGTACTTC

d_call: TRBD2
v_call: TRBV28
clone_size: many
j_call: TRBJ2-3
cdr3_aa: CASSLSFWGLAGGRMTDTQYF
cdr3_nt: TGTGCCAGCAGTTTATCCTTCTGGGGACTAGCGGGAGGGAGGATGACAGATACGCAGTATTTT

d_call: NA
v_call: TRBV19
clone_size: few
j_call: TRBJ1-1
cdr3_aa: CASSTTWRGDTEAFF
cdr3_nt: TGTGCCAGTAGTACCACCTGGAGGGGGGACACTGAAGCTTTCTTT

d_call: NA
v_call: TRBV7-9
clone_size: NA
j_call: TRBJ1-5
cdr3_aa: CASSSAWDGKNQPQHF
cdr3_nt: TGTGCCAGCAGCTCAGCCTGGGACGGAAAAAATCAGCCCCAGCATTTT

d_call: NA
v_call: TRBV5-8
clone_size: few
j_call: TRBJ2-1
cdr3_aa: CASSQTPDRERGRNEQFF
cdr3_nt: TGTGCCAGCAGCCAGACTCCCGACAGGGAACGGGGGAGGAATGAGCAGTTCTTC

d_call: TRBD2
v_call: TRBV9
clone_size: many
j_call: TRBJ2-7
cdr3_aa: CASSGLRLAGEQYF
cdr3_nt: TGTGCCAGCAGCGGACTTCGACTAGCGGGAGAGCAGTACTTC

d_call: TRBD2
v_call: TRBV11-2
clone_size: many
j_call: TRBJ2-7
cdr3_aa: CASSLVSGASSYEQYF
cdr3_nt: TGTGCCAGCAGCTTAGTTAGCGGGGCAAGCTCCTACGAGCAGTACTTC

d_call: TRBD1
v_call: TRBV27
clone_size: NA
j_call: TRBJ2-7
cdr3_aa: CASSSARVKGAAYEQYF
cdr3_nt: TGTGCCAGCAGTTCGGCGAGGGTTAAGGGGGCGGCCTACGAGCAGTACTTC

d_call: TRBD1
v_call: TRBV19
clone_size: NA
j_call: TRBJ2-1
cdr3_aa: CASSPIQDRVGNEQFF
cdr3_nt: TGTGCCAGTAGTCCAATTCAGGACAGGGTTGGGAATGAGCAGTTCTTC

d_call: TRBD2
v_call: TRBV11-2
clone_size: NA
j_call: TRBJ2-2
cdr3_aa: CASSQARGGITGELFF
cdr3_nt: TGTGCCAGCAGCCAGGCCCGGGGGGGAATCACCGGGGAGCTGTTTTTT

d_call: NA
v_call: TRBV7-2
clone_size: many
j_call: TRBJ2-2
cdr3_aa: CASSLDSGGGAGELFF
cdr3_nt: TGTGCCAGCAGCTTAGATTCAGGGGGGGGAGCCGGGGAGCTGTTTTTT

d_call: NA
v_call: TRBV20-1
clone_size: many
j_call: TRBJ2-3
cdr3_aa: CSARDVSSFGWDFSTDTQYF
cdr3_nt: TGCAGTGCTAGAGATGTCTCTTCTTTTGGCTGGGATTTTAGCACAGATACGCAGTATTTT

d_call: NA
v_call: TRBV11-2
clone_size: many
j_call: TRBJ2-1
cdr3_aa: CASSLSTVYNEQFF
cdr3_nt: TGTGCCAGCAGCCTATCGACCGTCTACAATGAGCAGTTCTTC

d_call: NA
v_call: TRBV20-1
clone_size: many
j_call: TRBJ2-1
cdr3_aa: CSARFLGRANEQFF
cdr3_nt: TGCAGTGCCCGATTTTTGGGTCGGGCCAATGAGCAGTTCTTC

d_call: TRBD2
v_call: TRBV2
clone_size: NA
j_call: TRBJ2-7
cdr3_aa: CASSAHVPSGSPLYEQYF
cdr3_nt: TGTGCCAGCAGTGCCCACGTGCCTAGCGGCTCCCCGCTCTACGAGCAGTACTTC

d_call: NA
v_call: TRBV20-1
clone_size: many
j_call: TRBJ1-5
cdr3_aa: CSALDRVNQPQHF
cdr3_nt: TGCAGTGCCTTGGACAGAGTCAATCAGCCCCAGCATTTT

d_call: NA
v_call: TRBV12-3/TRBV12-4
clone_size: many
j_call: TRBJ1-1
cdr3_aa: CASSFAASTEAFF
cdr3_nt: TGTGCCAGCAGTTTCGCGGCGAGCACTGAAGCTTTCTTT

d_call: NA
v_call: TRBV25-1
clone_size: NA
j_call: TRBJ2-1
cdr3_aa: CASSNRDRQFF
cdr3_nt: TGTGCCAGCAGTAACCGGGACCGACAGTTCTTC

d_call: NA
v_call: TRBV28
clone_size: many
j_call: TRBJ2-7
cdr3_aa: CASSGQKYEQYF
cdr3_nt: TGTGCCAGCAGCGGACAGAAGTACGAGCAGTACTTC

d_call: TRBD1
v_call: TRBV10-2
clone_size: few
j_call: TRBJ2-5
cdr3_aa: CASSKMTGGGETQYF
cdr3_nt: TGCGCCAGCAGTAAAATGACAGGGGGCGGAGAGACCCAGTACTTC